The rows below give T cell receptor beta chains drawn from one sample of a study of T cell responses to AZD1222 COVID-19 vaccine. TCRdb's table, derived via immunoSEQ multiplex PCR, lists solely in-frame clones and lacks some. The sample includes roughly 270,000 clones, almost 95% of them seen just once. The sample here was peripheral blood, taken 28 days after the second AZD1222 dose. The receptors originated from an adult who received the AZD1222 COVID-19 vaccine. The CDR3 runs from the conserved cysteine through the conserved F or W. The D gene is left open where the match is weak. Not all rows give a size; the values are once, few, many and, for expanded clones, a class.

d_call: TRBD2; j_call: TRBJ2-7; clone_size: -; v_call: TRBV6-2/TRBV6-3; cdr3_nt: TGTGCCAGCAGTTATCAAACCCTTAGCGGGAGCGAAATCTCCTACGAGCAGTACTTC; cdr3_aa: CASSYQTLSGSEISYEQYF
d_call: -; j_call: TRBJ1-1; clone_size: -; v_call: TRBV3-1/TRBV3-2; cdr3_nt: TGTGCCAGCAGCCAAGAGTTGGGGGGCACTGAAGCTTTCTTT; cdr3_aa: CASSQELGGTEAFF
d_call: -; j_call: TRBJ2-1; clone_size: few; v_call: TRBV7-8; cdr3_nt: TGTGCCAGCAGCTTAGCCCCTCCTATGGAGCAGTTCTTC; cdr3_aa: CASSLAPPMEQFF
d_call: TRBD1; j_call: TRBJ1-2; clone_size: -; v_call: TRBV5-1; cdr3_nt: TGCGCCAGCAGCTTACTACAGGGGGCAGGCGGCTACACCTTC; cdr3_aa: CASSLLQGAGGYTF
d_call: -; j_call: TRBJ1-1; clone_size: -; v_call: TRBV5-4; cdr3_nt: TGTGCCAGCAGCTTGGCCTCTCGGACCCTGAACACTGAAGCTTTCTTT; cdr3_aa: CASSLASRTLNTEAFF
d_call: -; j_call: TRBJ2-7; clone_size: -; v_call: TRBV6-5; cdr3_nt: TGTGCCAGCAGTTTTCGGGAGACAGTGGACCTCTACGAGCAGTACTTC; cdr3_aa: CASSFRETVDLYEQYF
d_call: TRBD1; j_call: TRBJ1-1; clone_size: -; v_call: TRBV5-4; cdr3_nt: TGTGCCAGCAGCTCCCGGGGATACAGGGGGTTGTACACTGAAGCTTTCTTT; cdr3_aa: CASSSRGYRGLYTEAFF
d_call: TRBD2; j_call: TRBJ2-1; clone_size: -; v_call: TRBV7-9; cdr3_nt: TGTGCCAGCCTAGCGGGAGGGAAGGGTGAGCAGTTCTTC; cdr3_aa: CASLAGGKGEQFF
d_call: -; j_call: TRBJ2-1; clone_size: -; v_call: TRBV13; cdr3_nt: TGTGCCAGCAGCTTGCGGCGGGCCTACAATGAGCAGTTCTTC; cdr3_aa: CASSLRRAYNEQFF
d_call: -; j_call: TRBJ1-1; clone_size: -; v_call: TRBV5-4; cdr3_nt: TGTGCCAGCAGCCGCAGACAGGAGTTCACTGAAGCTTTCTTT; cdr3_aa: CASSRRQEFTEAFF
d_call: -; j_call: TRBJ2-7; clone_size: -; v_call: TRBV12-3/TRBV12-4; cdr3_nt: TGTGCCAGCAGTTTAACTCGAGAGCAGTACTTC; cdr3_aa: CASSLTREQYF
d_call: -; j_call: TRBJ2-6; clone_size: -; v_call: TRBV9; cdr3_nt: TGTGCCAGCAGCGACGCTGGGGCCAACGTCCTGACTTTC; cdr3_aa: CASSDAGANVLTF
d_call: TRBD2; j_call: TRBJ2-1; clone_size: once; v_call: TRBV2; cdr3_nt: TGTGCCAGCGGGAGGACTAGCGGGGGGCCTTACAATGAGCAGTTCTTC; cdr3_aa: CASGRTSGGPYNEQFF
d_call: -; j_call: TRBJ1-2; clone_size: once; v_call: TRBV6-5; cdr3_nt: TGTGCCAGCTCCTCCGCGGGCGAGGGCTACACCTTC; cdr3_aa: CASSSAGEGYTF
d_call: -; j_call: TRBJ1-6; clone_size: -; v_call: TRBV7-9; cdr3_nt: TGTGCCAGCAGCCCACAGGGTCGGTCACCCCTCCACTTT; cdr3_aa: CASSPQGRSPLHF
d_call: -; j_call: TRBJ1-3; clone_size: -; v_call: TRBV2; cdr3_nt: TGTGCCAGCAGTGAAGGCCCTCTTATGCAGGTCTCTGGAAACACCATATATTTT; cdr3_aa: CASSEGPLMQVSGNTIYF
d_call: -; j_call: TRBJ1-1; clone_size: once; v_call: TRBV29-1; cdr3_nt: TGCAGCGGCGGACACCCGGAGGTTCCTGAAGCTTTCTTT; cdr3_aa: CSGGHPEVPEAFF
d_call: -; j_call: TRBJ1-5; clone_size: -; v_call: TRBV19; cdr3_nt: TGTGCCAGTACCTCGGACAGTATGGGTCAGCCCCAGCATTTT; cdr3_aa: CASTSDSMGQPQHF
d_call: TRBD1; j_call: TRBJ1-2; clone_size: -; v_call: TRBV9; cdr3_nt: TGTGCCAGCAGTCCATCAGGGGGTCCGACTAACTATGGCTACACCTTC; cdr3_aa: CASSPSGGPTNYGYTF
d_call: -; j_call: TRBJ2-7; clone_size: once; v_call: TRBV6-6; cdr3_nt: TGTGCCAGCAGTCCCCCTCCGGGGGGCGCTTGGTATTACGAGCAGTACTTC; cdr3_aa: CASSPPPGGAWYYEQYF
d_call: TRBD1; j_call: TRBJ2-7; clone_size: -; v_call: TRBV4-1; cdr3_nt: TGCGCCAGCAGCCAAGTGTTCCCGGACAGGGATACCTACGAGCAGTACTTC; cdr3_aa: CASSQVFPDRDTYEQYF
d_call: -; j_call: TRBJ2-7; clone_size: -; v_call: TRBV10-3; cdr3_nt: TGTGCCATCAGTGAGTTGGGCATATACGAGCAGTACTTC; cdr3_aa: CAISELGIYEQYF
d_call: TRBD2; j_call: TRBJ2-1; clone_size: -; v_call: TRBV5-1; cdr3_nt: TGCGCCAGCAGCCTCGGACTAGCGGGGGGTCGAGGGGAGTACAATGAGCAGTTCTTC; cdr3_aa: CASSLGLAGGRGEYNEQFF
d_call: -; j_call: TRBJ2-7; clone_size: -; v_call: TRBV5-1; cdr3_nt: TGCGCCAGCAGCCCGGGGACTTCGAACGAGCAGTACTTC; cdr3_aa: CASSPGTSNEQYF
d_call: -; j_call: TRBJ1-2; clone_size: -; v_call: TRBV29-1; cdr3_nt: TGCAGCGTTGAAGCGGTACTCCCTAACTATGGCTACACCTTC; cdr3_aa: CSVEAVLPNYGYTF
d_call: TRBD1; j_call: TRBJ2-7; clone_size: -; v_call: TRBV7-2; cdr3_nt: TGTGCCAGCAGCCCGGGACAGGGGTTTTACGAGCAGTACTTC; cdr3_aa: CASSPGQGFYEQYF
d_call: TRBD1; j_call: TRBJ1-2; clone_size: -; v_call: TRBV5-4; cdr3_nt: TGTGCCAGCAGCCCGGGTTTAGGGACAGCCTCCTATGGCTACACCTTC; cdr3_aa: CASSPGLGTASYGYTF
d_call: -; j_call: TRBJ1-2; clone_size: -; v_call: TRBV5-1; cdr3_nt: TGCGCCAGCAGCTTTGGGAAAACCTATGGCTACACCTTC; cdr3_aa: CASSFGKTYGYTF
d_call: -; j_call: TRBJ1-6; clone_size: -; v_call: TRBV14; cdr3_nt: TGTGCCAGCAGCCAAGCGCTCCCCCAGACACCCCTCCACTTT; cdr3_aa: CASSQALPQTPLHF
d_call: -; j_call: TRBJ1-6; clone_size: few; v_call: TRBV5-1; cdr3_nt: TGCGCCAGCAGCCCTTCGAGTCTAGGGAATTCACCCCTCCACTTT; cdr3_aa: CASSPSSLGNSPLHF
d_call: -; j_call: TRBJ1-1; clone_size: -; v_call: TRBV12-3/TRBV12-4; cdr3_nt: TGTGCCAGCACACAGGGAATCGGGAGTGAAGCTTTCTTT; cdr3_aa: CASTQGIGSEAFF
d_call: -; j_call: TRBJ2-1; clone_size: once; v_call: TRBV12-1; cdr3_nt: TGTGCCAGCAGCTTTGGCTCCCGGGGGGACAATGAGCAGTTCTTC; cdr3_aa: CASSFGSRGDNEQFF
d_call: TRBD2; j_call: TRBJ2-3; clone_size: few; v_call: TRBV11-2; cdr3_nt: TGTGCCAGCAGCTTAATGTCTAGCGGGAGGGCGAGAGATACGCAGTATTTT; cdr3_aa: CASSLMSSGRARDTQYF
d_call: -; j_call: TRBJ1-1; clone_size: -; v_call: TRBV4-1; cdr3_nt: TGCGCCAGCAGCCAAGAAGGGGGGACTGAAGCTTTCTTT; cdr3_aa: CASSQEGGTEAFF
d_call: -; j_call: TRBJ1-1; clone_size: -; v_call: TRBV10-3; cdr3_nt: TGTGCCATCAGTGAACATGGAATGAACACTGAAGCTTTCTTT; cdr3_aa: CAISEHGMNTEAFF
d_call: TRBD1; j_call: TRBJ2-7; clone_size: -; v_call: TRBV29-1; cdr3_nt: TGCAGCGTCCGGGGACAGTGGGACGAGCAGTACTTC; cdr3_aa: CSVRGQWDEQYF
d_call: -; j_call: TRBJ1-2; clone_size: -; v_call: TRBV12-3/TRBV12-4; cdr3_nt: TGTGCCAGCAGTTTGACACGTGATGGCTACACCTTC; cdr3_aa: CASSLTRDGYTF
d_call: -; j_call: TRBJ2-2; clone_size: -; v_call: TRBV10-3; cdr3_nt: TGTGCCATCAGTGGCAACCCGACAGCAACCGGGGAGCTGTTTTTT; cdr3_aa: CAISGNPTATGELFF
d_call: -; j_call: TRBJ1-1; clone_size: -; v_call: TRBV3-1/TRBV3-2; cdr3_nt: TGTGCCAGCAGCGGACGAGGGCTAAAAATGAACACTGAAGCTTTCTTT; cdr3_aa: CASSGRGLKMNTEAFF
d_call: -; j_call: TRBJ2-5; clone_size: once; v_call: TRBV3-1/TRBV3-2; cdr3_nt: TGTGCCAGCAGCCAAGATCGGGACCTTGGGAGGGAGACCCAGTACTTC; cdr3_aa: CASSQDRDLGRETQYF
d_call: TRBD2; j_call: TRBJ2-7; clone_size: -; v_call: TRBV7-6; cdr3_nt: TGTGCCGGGGGGTATAGCGGGGGCCTCTCCTACGAGCAGTACTTC; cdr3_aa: CAGGYSGGLSYEQYF
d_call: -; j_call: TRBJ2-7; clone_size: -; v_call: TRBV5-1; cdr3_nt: TGCGCCAGCACCTCGGAAGGGAGGAGCTCCTACGAGCAGTACTTC; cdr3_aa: CASTSEGRSSYEQYF
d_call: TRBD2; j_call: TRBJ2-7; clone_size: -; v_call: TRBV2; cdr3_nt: TGTGCCAGCAGGGTAGCGGGGGCCCTCTCCTACGAGCAGTACTTC; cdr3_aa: CASRVAGALSYEQYF
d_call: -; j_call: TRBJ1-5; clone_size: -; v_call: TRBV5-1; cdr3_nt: TGCGCCAGCAGCTTGGTTCAGGGTCATAGCAATCAGCCCCAGCATTTT; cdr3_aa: CASSLVQGHSNQPQHF